This T cell receptor (beta chain) was observed in a study of T cell responses to AZD1222 COVID-19 vaccine. Study context: The analysis combined second doses at about 4 or about 12 weeks. The study, taken as a whole, reports: Mostly white British, mostly female donors; authors suggested clonal diversity may be underestimated. Across the whole spike, CD4 TCRs peaked at regions 160-218 and 743-854. In the spike-specific TCR repertoire, nearly half reportedly target unmutated variant regions.

TCRdb's copy holds only in-frame clones and misses some; the assay was immunoSEQ multiplex PCR. The sample includes around 69,000 clones, about 88% seen only once; the top ten take 11%. As concerns this clone: The antigen is not known.

The starting material was peripheral blood, obtained on day 0 of AZD1222 vaccination. This clonotype originated in an adult in good health.

The CDR3 reads CASSLRGASHQPQHF. As DNA, the CDR3 is TGTGCCAGCAGTTTAAGGGGGGCCAGCCATCAGCCCCAGCATTTT. This chain joins TRBV28 and TRBJ1-5, with D tentatively TRBD1 (6 bases). CDR3 length: 15 amino acids. Trimming pared 2 bases from V and 5 bases from J, leaving 13 bases between. Germline assignment: CDR1 MDHEN and CDR2 SYDVKM.